The table lists the clone carrying this T cell receptor beta chain with a few counts. Its antigen is currently unknown. These data are taken from a study of blood T cells in healthy people across ages. General study findings and limits: Donors of long life had a larger count of naive CD4+ cells and greater diversity than aged donors.

Trimming took off 5 bases at V and 0 bases at J, with 8 bases between the two ends. The length of the CDR3 is 14 residues. The authors ran a second PCR of roughly 6 to 12 cycles using a sample-barcoded 5' primer and a J-beta primer mix. TCRdb reprocessed the 5' RACE reads with MiXCR, giving one entry per CDR3 protein. The sample has 600,000 to 850,000 distinct CDR3 sequences; around a quarter are singletons. The data were also submitted as part of a second study, on T cells of mothers and their children.

This chain links TRBV12-3 or TRBV12-4 with TRBJ1-3; D unclear. Sequenced: blood. The source of this sequence is a boy younger than 18 in good health. This CDR3 reads CASSPRASGNTIYF. The CDR3 DNA reads TGTGCCAGCAGTCCCCGTGCCTCTGGAAACACCATATATTTT.